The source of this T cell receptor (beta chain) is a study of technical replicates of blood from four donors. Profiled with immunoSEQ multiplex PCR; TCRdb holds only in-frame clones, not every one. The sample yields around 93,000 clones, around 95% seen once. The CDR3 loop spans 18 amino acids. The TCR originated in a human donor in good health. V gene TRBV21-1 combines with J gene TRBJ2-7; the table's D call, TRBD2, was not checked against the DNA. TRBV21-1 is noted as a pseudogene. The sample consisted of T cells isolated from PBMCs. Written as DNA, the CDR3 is TGTGCCAGCAGCAAAAGGGGCTCTGGCGGGAGGGAGTCCTACGAGCAGTACTTC. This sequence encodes CASSKRGSGGRESYEQYF.